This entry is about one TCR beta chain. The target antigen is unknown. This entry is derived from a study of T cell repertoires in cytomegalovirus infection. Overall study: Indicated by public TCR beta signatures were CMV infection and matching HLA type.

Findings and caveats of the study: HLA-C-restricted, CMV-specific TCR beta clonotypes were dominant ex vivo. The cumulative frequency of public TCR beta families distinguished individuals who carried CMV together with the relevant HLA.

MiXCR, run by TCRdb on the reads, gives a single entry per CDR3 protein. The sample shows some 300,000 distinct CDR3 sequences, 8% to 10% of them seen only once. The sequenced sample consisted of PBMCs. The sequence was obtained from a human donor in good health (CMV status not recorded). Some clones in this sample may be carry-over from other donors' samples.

CDR3 region: CASSLTGSPAETQYF. As DNA, the CDR3 is TGTGCCAGCAGCCTTACAGGGTCTCCGGCAGAGACCCAGTACTTC. The chain joins TRBV7-9 to TRBJ2-5, with D maybe TRBD1 (6 bases). This CDR3 contains 15 residues. CDR1 and CDR2 (germline): SEHNR, FQNEAQ (reference sequence). Between the trimmed V and J ends, which lost 5 bases and 4 bases, there was a span of 17 bases. The variable domain in full, completed from reference TRBV7-9 and TRBJ2-5, reads DTGVSQNPRHKITKRGQNVTFRCDPISEHNRLYWYRQTLGQGPEFLTYFQNEAQLEKSRLLSDRFSAERPKGSFSTLEIQRTEQGDSAMYLCASSLTGSPAETQYFGPGTRLLVL.